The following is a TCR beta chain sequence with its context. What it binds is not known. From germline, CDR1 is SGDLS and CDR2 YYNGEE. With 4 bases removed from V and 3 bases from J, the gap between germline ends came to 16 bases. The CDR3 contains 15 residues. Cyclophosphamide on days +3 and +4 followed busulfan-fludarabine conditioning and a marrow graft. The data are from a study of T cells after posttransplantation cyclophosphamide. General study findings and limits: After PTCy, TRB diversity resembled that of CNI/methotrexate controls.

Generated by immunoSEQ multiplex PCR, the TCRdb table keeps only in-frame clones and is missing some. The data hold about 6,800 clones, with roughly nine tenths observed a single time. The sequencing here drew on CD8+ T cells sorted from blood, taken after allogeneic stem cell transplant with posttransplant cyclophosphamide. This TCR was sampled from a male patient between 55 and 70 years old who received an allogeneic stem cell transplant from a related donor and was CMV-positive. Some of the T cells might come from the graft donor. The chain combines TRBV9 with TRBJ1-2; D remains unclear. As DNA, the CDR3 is TGTGCCAGCAGCTCATCCGGCGGTGATTACTATGGCTACACCTTC. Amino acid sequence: CASSSSGGDYYGYTF.